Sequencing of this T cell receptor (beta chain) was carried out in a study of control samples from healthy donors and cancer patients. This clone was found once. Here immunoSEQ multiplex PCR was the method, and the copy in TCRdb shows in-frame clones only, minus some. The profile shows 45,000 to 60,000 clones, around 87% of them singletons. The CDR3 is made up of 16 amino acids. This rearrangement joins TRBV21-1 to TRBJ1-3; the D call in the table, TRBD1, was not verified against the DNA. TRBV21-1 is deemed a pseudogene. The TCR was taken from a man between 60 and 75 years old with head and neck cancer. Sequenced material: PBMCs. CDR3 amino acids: CASSARDRVSGNTIYF. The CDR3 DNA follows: TGTGCCAGCAGCGCCCGGGACAGGGTGTCTGGAAACACCATATATTTT.